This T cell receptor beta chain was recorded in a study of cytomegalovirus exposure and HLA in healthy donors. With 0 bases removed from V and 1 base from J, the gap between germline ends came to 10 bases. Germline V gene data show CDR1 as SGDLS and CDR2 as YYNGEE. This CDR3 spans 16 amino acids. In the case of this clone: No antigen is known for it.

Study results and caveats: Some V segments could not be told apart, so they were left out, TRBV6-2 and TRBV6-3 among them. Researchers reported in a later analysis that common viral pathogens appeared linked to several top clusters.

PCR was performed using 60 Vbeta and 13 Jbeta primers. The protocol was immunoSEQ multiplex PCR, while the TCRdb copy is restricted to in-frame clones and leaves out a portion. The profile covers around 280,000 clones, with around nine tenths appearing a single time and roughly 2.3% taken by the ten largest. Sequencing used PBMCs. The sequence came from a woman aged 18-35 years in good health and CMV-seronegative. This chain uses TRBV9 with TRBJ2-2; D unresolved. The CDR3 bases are TGTGCCAGCAGCGTAGGTCAGGTAGGGAACACCGGGGAGCTGTTTTTT. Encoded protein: CASSVGQVGNTGELFF.